These T cell receptor beta chains were read from a single sample in a study of beta chain features in type 1 diabetes. The data were produced by immunoSEQ multiplex PCR, yet TCRdb's version contains in-frame clones alone and is incomplete. The sample lists around 690,000 clones; around 12% were seen once. What was sequenced was naive CD4+ T cells from blood. The source of these receptors is a man between 25 and 39 years old with type 1 diabetes. The CDR3 runs from the conserved cysteine through the conserved F or W. A D gene is named only where the DNA matches it firmly. Size is omitted from some rows. Given values are once, few, many or a class for expanded clones.

J,V,size,D,CDR3,DNA
TRBJ1-3,TRBV4-3,few,TRBD1,CASSQGQGGNTIYF,TGCGCCAGCAGCCAAGGACAGGGAGGAAACACCATATATTTT
TRBJ2-3,TRBV5-1,.,TRBD2,CASSIMGLASFPDTQYF,TGCGCCAGCAGCATAATGGGACTAGCGTCTTTCCCAGATACGCAGTATTTT
TRBJ2-3,TRBV19,few,TRBD2,CASSTTSGGRDTQYF,TGTGCCAGTAGTACGACTAGCGGGGGGCGCGATACGCAGTATTTT
TRBJ2-3,TRBV19,few,TRBD1,CASSIEDRGADTQYF,TGTGCCAGTAGTATAGAGGACAGGGGAGCAGATACGCAGTATTTT
TRBJ2-6,TRBV7-8,.,.,CASSPPGRAGANVLTF,TGTGCCAGCAGCCCCCCAGGCCGAGCGGGGGCCAACGTCCTGACTTTC
TRBJ2-3,TRBV28,.,TRBD2,CASSPTGRGGSTDTQYF,TGTGCCAGCAGTCCAACCGGGAGGGGGGGTAGCACAGATACGCAGTATTTT
TRBJ1-2,TRBV25-1,few,TRBD1,CASSTLSDRKTYGYTF,TGTGCCAGCAGCACCCTCTCGGACAGGAAGACCTATGGCTACACCTTC
TRBJ2-1,TRBV5-8,few,.,CASSLGTAVDNEQFF,TGTGCCAGCAGCTTGGGAACAGCAGTAGACAATGAGCAGTTCTTC
TRBJ2-7,TRBV5-1,.,TRBD2,CASSEGTSGVEQYF,TGCGCCAGCAGCGAAGGGACTAGCGGGGTCGAGCAGTACTTC
TRBJ2-1,TRBV7-9,few,.,CASSLVRRDNEQFF,TGTGCCAGCAGCTTAGTTAGAAGAGACAATGAGCAGTTCTTC
TRBJ1-2,TRBV5-6,few,TRBD1,CASSTKGQDSYGYTF,TGTGCCAGCAGCACGAAGGGACAGGATTCCTATGGCTACACCTTC
TRBJ1-6,TRBV7-9,.,TRBD1,CASSLGQGMAWSPLHF,TGTGCCAGCAGCTTGGGACAGGGGATGGCTTGGTCACCCCTCCACTTT
TRBJ2-6,TRBV4-2,few,TRBD1,CASSQPQGPGANVLTF,TGTGCCAGCAGCCAACCACAGGGGCCTGGGGCCAACGTCCTGACTTTC
TRBJ1-3,TRBV4-1,.,.,CASSQGAGTGNTIYF,TGCGCCAGCAGCCAGGGTGCGGGTACTGGAAACACCATATATTTT
TRBJ2-7,TRBV25-1,few,.,CASSGGYEQYF,TGTGCCAGCAGTGGGGGCTACGAGCAGTACTTC
TRBJ1-4,TRBV2,.,.,CASSENAGKLFF,TGTGCCAGCAGTGAGAACGCCGGAAAACTGTTTTTT
TRBJ2-5,TRBV5-6,.,.,CASSLRRSQETQYF,TGTGCCAGCAGCTTGAGACGGAGCCAAGAGACCCAGTACTTC
TRBJ2-3,TRBV7-2,.,TRBD2,CASSPVGGGEGTDTQYF,TGTGCCAGCAGCCCCGTCGGCGGGGGGGAGGGTACAGATACGCAGTATTTT
TRBJ1-5,TRBV28,few,.,CASNKGNQPQHF,TGTGCCAGCAATAAGGGCAATCAGCCCCAGCATTTT
TRBJ2-7,TRBV25-1,few,.,CASTPRGPYYEQYF,TGTGCCAGCACTCCACGGGGTCCCTACTACGAGCAGTACTTC
TRBJ2-5,TRBV5-1,few,TRBD2,CASSQTAGGHQETQYF,TGCGCCAGCAGCCAAACAGCGGGGGGTCACCAAGAGACCCAGTACTTC
TRBJ2-1,TRBV19,.,TRBD1,CASSNRTGAEQFF,TGTGCCAGTAGTAACCGAACAGGGGCCGAGCAGTTCTTC
TRBJ2-1,TRBV18,.,TRBD2,CASSRQGKVTSGYNEQFF,TGTGCCAGCTCCCGACAGGGAAAGGTGACTAGCGGTTACAATGAGCAGTTCTTC
TRBJ2-5,TRBV5-8,.,.,CASSLATGLQETQYF,TGTGCCAGCAGCTTGGCCACAGGGCTACAAGAGACCCAGTACTTC
TRBJ2-1,TRBV18,few,TRBD2,CASSPAGLGMNEQFF,TGTGCCAGCTCACCTGCGGGACTAGGGATGAATGAGCAGTTCTTC
TRBJ1-1,TRBV13,.,.,CASSLGRPNTEAFF,TGTGCCAGCAGCTTAGGCCGCCCCAACACTGAAGCTTTCTTT
TRBJ1-2,TRBV6-6,.,.,CASVNQGWNYGYTF,TGTGCCAGCGTAAATCAGGGGTGGAACTATGGCTACACCTTC
TRBJ1-6,TRBV7-3,few,TRBD1,CASSLGQDNSPLHF,TGTGCCAGCAGCCTGGGACAGGATAATTCACCCCTCCACTTT
TRBJ2-7,TRBV12-2,few,.,CARRFSYEQYF,TGTGCAAGGCGCTTTTCCTACGAGCAGTACTTC
TRBJ1-2,TRBV5-1,.,.,CASSLGQMGGYTF,TGCGCCAGCAGCTTGGGACAGATGGGCGGCTACACCTTC
TRBJ2-3,TRBV4-3,.,TRBD2,CASSPYVAGRGTDTQYF,TGCGCCAGCAGCCCCTACGTCGCGGGGAGGGGCACAGATACGCAGTATTTT
TRBJ1-2,TRBV9,few,.,CASSVGRADYGYTF,TGTGCCAGCAGCGTAGGCAGGGCTGACTATGGCTACACCTTC
TRBJ2-2,TRBV4-3,.,TRBD2,CASSQEMVAGGFTGELFF,TGCGCCAGCAGCCAAGAGATGGTAGCGGGGGGATTCACCGGGGAGCTGTTTTTT
TRBJ1-2,TRBV6-5,.,.,CASSFSFLGGNYGYTF,TGTGCCAGCAGTTTCTCTTTTTTAGGAGGGAACTATGGCTACACCTTC
TRBJ1-1,TRBV7-8,.,.,CASSPPGGRGVGVVDTEAFF,TGTGCCAGCAGCCCGCCGGGGGGCCGGGGAGTGGGCGTTGTGGACACTGAAGCTTTCTTT
TRBJ2-1,TRBV4-3,few,TRBD1,CASSQESGGRAYNEQFF,TGCGCCAGCAGCCAAGAATCAGGGGGAAGGGCCTACAATGAGCAGTTCTTC
TRBJ2-1,TRBV6-5,.,.,CASSYGESRNEQFF,TGTGCCAGCAGTTACGGGGAGTCGCGGAATGAGCAGTTCTTC
TRBJ1-2,TRBV4-1,few,.,CASSQDLPAYGYTF,TGCGCCAGCAGCCAAGATCTTCCCGCCTATGGCTACACCTTC
TRBJ2-7,TRBV7-3,.,.,CASSPQGGGTEQYF,TGTGCCAGCAGCCCCCAGGGCGGTGGGACCGAGCAGTACTTC
TRBJ2-3,TRBV5-1,few,.,CASSRGSADTQYF,TGCGCCAGCAGCCGCGGGTCTGCAGATACGCAGTATTTT
TRBJ2-5,TRBV30,few,.,CAWSAQGGQETQYF,TGTGCCTGGAGTGCCCAGGGGGGGCAAGAGACCCAGTACTTC
TRBJ2-7,TRBV11-2,few,TRBD2,CASSTPYREARQYF,TGTGCCAGCAGCACACCGTACCGGGAGGCTCGGCAGTACTTC
TRBJ2-5,TRBV6-5,.,.,CASSEPAQETQYF,TGTGCCAGCAGTGAGCCCGCCCAGGAGACCCAGTACTTC
TRBJ2-2,TRBV5-1,few,TRBD2,CASSLLLAGASGTGELFF,TGCGCCAGCAGCTTGTTGCTAGCGGGGGCCTCGGGGACCGGGGAGCTGTTTTTT
TRBJ2-1,TRBV18,.,.,CASSPGRTNEQFF,TGTGCCAGCTCACCCGGACGGACCAATGAGCAGTTCTTC
TRBJ2-5,TRBV19,few,.,CASALRYQETQYF,TGTGCCAGTGCCCTGAGGTACCAAGAGACCCAGTACTTC
TRBJ1-2,TRBV7-2,few,.,CASSLEQGGGYTF,TGTGCCAGCAGCTTAGAACAGGGCGGTGGCTACACCTTC
TRBJ1-2,TRBV7-2,.,TRBD1,CASSPQPTGGRGGYTF,TGTGCCAGCAGCCCGCAACCCACAGGGGGCCGGGGTGGCTACACCTTC
TRBJ2-3,TRBV5-4,.,TRBD2,CASSSAGGSTDTQYF,TGTGCCAGCAGCTCAGCGGGGGGGAGCACAGATACGCAGTATTTT